This T cell receptor beta chain was identified during a study of T cells after yellow fever vaccination. CDR3 length equals 14 residues. V was cut by 5 bases and J by 5 bases, with 15 bases left in between. Germline assignment: CDR1 SNHLY and CDR2 FYNNEI. As to this clonotype: The antigen is undetermined.

Regarding the study as a whole: Abundant bulk-population clonotypes could contaminate the FACS-sorted repertoires.

For TCR, cDNA came from 5'RACE template switching, which added a universal primer site and UMIs. TCRdb reprocessed the 5' RACE reads via MiXCR and lists one record per CDR3 protein. The sample records fewer than 450,000 distinct CDR3 sequences, approximately 8% being singletons. This sequence originates from a man aged 18 to 29 who received the YFV17D yellow fever vaccine. The J gene is TRBJ2-5, the V gene TRBV2; maybe TRBD2 (5 bases). The sample in question was PBMCs, obtained around 45 days after the first yellow fever vaccination. CDR3 in amino acids: CASSPGLVRETQYF. CDR3 in DNA: TGTGCCAGCAGTCCCGGACTGGTAAGGGAGACCCAGTACTTC. Using reference TRBV2 and TRBJ2-5 for the parts outside the CDR3, the full variable domain is EPEVTQTPSHQVTQMGQEVILRCVPISNHLYFYWYRQILGQKVEFLVSFYNNEISEKSEIFDDQFSVERPDGSNFTLKIRSTKLEDSAMYFCASSPGLVRETQYFGPGTRLLVL.